The 24 T cell receptor beta chains given below trace back to one sample, sequenced in a study of T cell responses to AZD1222 COVID-19 vaccine (dated by TCRdb to about 2021). The meaning of the sample's time point label: about 28 days (+/-7) after the second vaccine dose. The library came from the immunoSEQ multiplex PCR assay. TCRdb mirrors the immuneACCESS table, restricted to in-frame sequences. Some clones are absent from its copies; in checked studies, under half trace to an unresolved V gene, and the reason for the others is unknown. Within this sample are around 140,000 clones, with 80% to 95% of them counted one time only. In total, the top ten clones hold 3% to 4% of the sample. Sequencing was performed on peripheral blood, taken 28 days after the second AZD1222 dose. Receptors were obtained from an adult who received the AZD1222 COVID-19 vaccine.

The V gene is TRBV27, the J gene TRBJ1-5; TRBD1 might be the D (6 bases). Germline V CDR1 and CDR2: MNHEY, SMNVEV (reference sequence). The V end was cut by 4 bases, the J end by 3 bases, with 13 bases between. The CDR3 totals 15 residues. The CDR3 reads CASSSMDSSNQPQHF. As DNA, the CDR3 is TGTGCCAGCAGTTCCATGGACAGCTCCAATCAGCCCCAGCATTTT.

The J gene is TRBJ1-3, the V gene TRBV7-9; D call uncertain. The CDR3 contains 11 residues. CDR1 and CDR2 (germline): SEHNR, FQNEAQ (reference sequence). The germline V and J ends were trimmed by 4 bases and 8 bases, with 6 bases remaining between them. Here the CDR3 reads CASSSGYTIYF. The CDR3 region has the DNA TGTGCCAGCAGCTCAGGATACACCATATATTTT.

In regard to this clone: A junction end diverges from the germline sequence, so it may reflect a read error. The chain employs TRBV3-1 (or the pseudogene TRBV3-2) and TRBJ2-5; D remains unclear. The CDR3 covers 12 residues. The germline V gene encodes CDR1 LGHDT and CDR2 YNNKEL (reference sequence). The CDR3 region has the DNA TGTGCCAGCAGCCCCCGTCAAGGGACCCAGTACTTC. Protein product: CASSPRQGTQYF.

The chain employs TRBV12-3 or TRBV12-4 and TRBJ1-1; 9 nucleotides line up with TRBD1. This CDR3 has 13 amino acids. The junction had 3 bases not matched to a gene; V was cut back by 3 bases and J by 7 bases. In DNA, the CDR3 is TGTGCCAGCAGTTTCACAGGGGGCCGTGAAGCTTTCTTT. Amino acids: CASSFTGGREAFF.

This chain uses TRBV30 with TRBJ1-2; D gene unclear. CDR3 length equals 13 residues. Germline V gene data show CDR1 as GTSNPN and CDR2 as SVGIG (reference sequence). V gave up 2 bases and J gave up 6 bases, with 13 bases separating them. The CDR3 DNA reads as TGTGCCTGGAGTACCGGGGATAGGGATGGCTACACCTTC. Protein: CAWSTGDRDGYTF.

V gene TRBV5-1 combines with J gene TRBJ1-4; no reliable D call. The V and J ends lost 2 bases and 3 bases respectively, with 8 bases between them. This CDR3 comprises 14 residues. Germline V lookup: CDR1 SGHRS, CDR2 YFSETQ. The CDR3 sequence is CASSLRVSNEKLFF. For the CDR3, the DNA is TGCGCCAGCAGCTTACGCGTGTCTAATGAAAAACTGTTTTTT.

The chain carries TRBV6-5 and TRBJ1-2, with 7 bases that match TRBD1. The V and J ends lost 7 bases and 5 bases, in that order; junction bases with no gene match: 7. This CDR3 is built from 13 residues. The germline V gene encodes CDR1 MNHEY and CDR2 SVGAGI. DNA of the CDR3: TGTGCCAGCAACCGGGACAGATCTTATGGCTACACCTTC. This sequence encodes CASNRDRSYGYTF.

This clone was recorded only once. The chain has TRBV7-8 and TRBJ1-2; 12 bases are shared with TRBD1. The J segment lost 4 bases and the V segment lost 5 bases, leaving 8 bases of the junction unmatched. Germline V CDR1 and CDR2: SGHVS, FQNEAQ. The CDR3 length is 16 residues. CDR3 DNA: TGTGCCAGCAGCAACACCGGGACAGGGGGCTCCTATGGCTACACCTTC. Translation: CASSNTGTGGSYGYTF.

V usage is TRBV25-1 and J usage is TRBJ1-1; 7 bases match TRBD1. CDR3 length equals 14 residues. The trim removed 3 bases at V and 4 bases at J, leaving 5 bases unmatched. The germline CDR1 and CDR2 sequences are MGHDK and SYGVNS. CDR3 sequence: CASSDTGAATEAFF. The CDR3 coding sequence is TGTGCCAGCAGTGACACAGGGGCGGCCACTGAAGCTTTCTTT.

The chain recombines TRBV9 with TRBJ1-2, with D maybe TRBD1 (6 bases). V shed 0 bases and J shed 3 bases, with 9 bases lying between them. Germline V CDR1 and CDR2: SGDLS, YYNGEE. The CDR3 sequence is 14 residues long. The CDR3 DNA reads as TGTGCCAGCAGCGTAGGGTCAGGGGACTATGGCTACACCTTC. Protein sequence: CASSVGSGDYGYTF.

The rearrangement joins TRBV18 to TRBJ2-7; D is ambiguous. The germline gives CDR1 KGHSH, CDR2 LQKENI. V gave up 1 base and J gave up 7 bases, with 17 bases separating them. The CDR3 consists of 15 residues. The CDR3 region has the DNA TGTGCCAGCTCACCACGCTCCTTCGCGGACGGGGAGCAGTACTTC. It encodes CASSPRSFADGEQYF.

The chain joins TRBV19 to TRBJ2-7; D not certain. Per germline, CDR1 LNHDA and CDR2 SQIVND (reference sequence). The CDR3 covers 14 residues. V gave up 1 base and J gave up 3 bases, with 10 bases separating them. Written as DNA, the CDR3 is TGTGCCAGTAGTATAGTTAAAGGAAGCTACGAGCAGTACTTC. Its protein is CASSIVKGSYEQYF.

The chain links TRBV28 to TRBJ1-2, with D possibly TRBD1 on 6 matching bases. Germline V lookup: CDR1 MDHEN, CDR2 SYDVKM. V was shortened by 2 bases and J by 6 bases, with 10 bases between the two germline ends. This CDR3 comprises 13 residues. The CDR3 loop is CASSLRTVDGYTF. CDR3 nucleotides: TGTGCCAGCAGTTTAAGGACAGTCGATGGCTACACCTTC.

This clone was found a few times. The chain couples TRBV6-5 to TRBJ2-7; TRBD2 matches 7 bases. V trimming: 7 bases; J trimming: 3 bases; junction bases outside the gene matches: 9. This CDR3 contains 14 residues. Germline CDR1 MNHEY, CDR2 SVGAGI. CDR3 DNA sequence: TGTGCCAGCAAAGGCGGGAGAGAGGGCTACGAGCAGTACTTC. The encoded protein is CASKGGREGYEQYF.

The chain is built from TRBV28 and TRBJ1-1; D remains unclear. V was shortened by 4 bases and J by 8 bases, with 14 bases between the two germline ends. Germline lookup yields CDR1 MDHEN and CDR2 SYDVKM. The CDR3 has 13 amino acids. CDR3 sequence reads: CASSSPTWQEAFF. In DNA form, the CDR3 reads TGTGCCAGCAGTTCACCGACATGGCAGGAAGCTTTCTTT.

The J gene is TRBJ1-2, the V gene TRBV9; no clear D. Per germline, CDR1 SGDLS and CDR2 YYNGEE. V lost 0 bases, J lost 8 bases, and 11 bases lay in between. The CDR3 is 13 residues long. CDR3 protein: CASSVGGSGGYTF. CDR3 sequence (DNA): TGTGCCAGCAGCGTAGGGGGTTCCGGCGGCTACACCTTC.

The V call is TRBV28, the J call TRBJ1-3; 8 bases align to TRBD1. V was clipped by 6 bases and J by 4 bases; unmatched bases: 5. The CDR3 has 14 amino acids. Germline V gene data show CDR1 as MDHEN and CDR2 as SYDVKM. This CDR3 is CASRETGVGNTIYF. CDR3 nucleotide sequence: TGTGCCAGCAGAGAGACAGGGGTGGGAAACACCATATATTTT.

This rearrangement joins TRBV7-9 to TRBJ1-2; TRBD1 is a possible D gene (6 bases). The CDR3 extends over 15 amino acids. V gave up 1 base and J gave up 3 bases, with 12 bases separating them. Germline CDR1 and CDR2: SEHNR and FQNEAQ (reference sequence). As DNA, the CDR3 is TGTGCCAGCAGCTTAGAGGCAGGGGCTGACTATGGCTACACCTTC. Its translation: CASSLEAGADYGYTF.

The rearrangement joins TRBV7-2 to TRBJ1-2, with TRBD1 as a possible D gene (5 bases). The CDR3 consists of 14 residues. The germline CDR1 and CDR2 sequences are SGHTA and FQGNSA. The V end was cut by 1 base, the J end by 5 bases, with 11 bases between. In nucleotides, the CDR3 is TGTGCCAGCAGCTTAGAGCGCGGGGGTTATGGCTACACCTTC. This translates into CASSLERGGYGYTF.

The genes are TRBV19 and TRBJ1-6; 8 nucleotides align to TRBD1. CDR3 size: 15 residues. The V and J ends lost 7 bases and 2 bases, in that order; junction bases with no gene match: 4. CDR1 LNHDA and CDR2 SQIVND come from the germline V gene (reference sequence). The CDR3 sequence is CASIRDRTYNSPLHF. The CDR3, as DNA: TGTGCCAGTATTCGGGACAGGACCTATAATTCACCCCTCCACTTT.

A single count supports this clone. The chain couples TRBV5-8 to TRBJ2-5, with TRBD2 matching 11 bases. V lost 0 bases, J lost 5 bases, and 3 bases stayed unmatched. There are 15 residues in the CDR3. Germline V gene lookup returns CDR1 SGHTS and CDR2 YDEGEE. DNA for the CDR3: TGTGCCAGCAGCTTGGGACTAGCGGGACGTGAGACCCAGTACTTC. Protein: CASSLGLAGRETQYF.

This rearrangement joins TRBV6-6 to TRBJ1-1; the match to TRBD1 covers 8 bases. The CDR3 has 14 residues. Per germline, CDR1 MNHNY and CDR2 SVGAGI (reference sequence). Trimming cost V 6 bases and J 2 bases; bases outside gene matches: 5. The DNA of the CDR3 is TGTGCCAGCAGCCAAGGACAGGGAAACACTGAAGCTTTCTTT. It is translated as CASSQGQGNTEAFF.

This chain uses TRBV5-1 with TRBJ2-5, with 7 bases identical to TRBD1. V gave up 0 bases and J gave up 5 bases; unmatched junction bases: 4. The CDR3 contains 14 residues. Germline V gives CDR1 SGHRS, CDR2 YFSETQ. The CDR3 region is CASSLGQGGETQYF. CDR3 bases: TGCGCCAGCAGCTTGGGACAGGGCGGGGAGACCCAGTACTTC.

The genes are TRBV18 and TRBJ1-2; the D gene is possibly TRBD1 (5 bases). CDR3 length equals 16 residues. Germline V gene lookup returns CDR1 KGHSH and CDR2 LQKENI. The V end lost 0 bases, the J end lost 3 bases, and 14 bases lay between the germline ends. CDR3 residues: CASSPPRVGVDYGYTF. The CDR3 DNA reads as TGTGCCAGCTCACCACCGAGAGTAGGGGTGGACTATGGCTACACCTTC.